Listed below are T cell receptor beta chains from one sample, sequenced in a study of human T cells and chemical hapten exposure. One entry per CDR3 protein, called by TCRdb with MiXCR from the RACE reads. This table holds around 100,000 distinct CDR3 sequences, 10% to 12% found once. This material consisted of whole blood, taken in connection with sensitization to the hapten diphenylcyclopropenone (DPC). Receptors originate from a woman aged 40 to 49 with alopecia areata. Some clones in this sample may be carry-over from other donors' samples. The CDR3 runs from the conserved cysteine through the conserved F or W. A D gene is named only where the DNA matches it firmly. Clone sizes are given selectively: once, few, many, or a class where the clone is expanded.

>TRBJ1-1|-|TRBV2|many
TGTGCCAGCAGTGAGGACTTAGGGTCTGAAGCTTTCTTT
CASSEDLGSEAFF
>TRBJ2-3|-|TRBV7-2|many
TGTGCCAGCAGCTTAAGGGGGGTCAGCACAGATACGCAGTATTTT
CASSLRGVSTDTQYF
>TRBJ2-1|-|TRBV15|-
TGTGCCACCAGCTCTCGACGGTACAATGAGCAGTTCTTC
CATSSRRYNEQFF
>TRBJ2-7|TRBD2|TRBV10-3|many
TGTGCCATCAGTGAGTCGTTCCTACGCGGGGGGAGCTCCTACGAGCAGTACTTC
CAISESFLRGGSSYEQYF
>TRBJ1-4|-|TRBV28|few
TGTGCCAGCAGTTTTCTTGAAAAACTGTTTTTT
CASSFLEKLFF
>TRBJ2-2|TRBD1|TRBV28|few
TGTGCCAGCAGTCCCACGGACAGGGCAACCGGGGAGCTGTTTTTT
CASSPTDRATGELFF
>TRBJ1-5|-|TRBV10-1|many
TGCGCCAGCAGTGGGTCCCACTGGGGGGGCAATCAGCCCCAGCATTTT
CASSGSHWGGNQPQHF
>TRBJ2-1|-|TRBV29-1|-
TGCAGCGTTGGGGACACTCTTATCTACAATGAGCAGTTCTTC
CSVGDTLIYNEQFF
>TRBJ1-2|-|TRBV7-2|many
TGTGCCAGCAGCTCCCAGGGTTTCGATGGCTACACCTTC
CASSSQGFDGYTF
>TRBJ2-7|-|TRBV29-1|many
TGCAGCGTCCGGGTCGACTACGAGCAGTACTTC
CSVRVDYEQYF
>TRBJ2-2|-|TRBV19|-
TGTGCCAGTAAGCTGGGGGCCGGGGAGCTGTTTTTT
CASKLGAGELFF
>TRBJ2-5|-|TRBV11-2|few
TGTGCCAGCAGCTTTGAAAGGAAAGAGACCCAGTACTTC
CASSFERKETQYF
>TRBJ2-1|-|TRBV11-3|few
TGTGCCAGCAGCTTAGCGGGGGCCAGGGAGCAGTTCTTC
CASSLAGAREQFF
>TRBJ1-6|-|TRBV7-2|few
TGTGCCAGCAGCGCCCGGCGGCAGGGTCTGATATATTCACCCCTCCACTTT
CASSARRQGLIYSPLHF
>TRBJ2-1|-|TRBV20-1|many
TGCAGTGCTAGAGATGTGCTACGTAGCTACAATGAGCAGTTCTTC
CSARDVLRSYNEQFF
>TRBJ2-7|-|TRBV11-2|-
TGTGCCAGCAGCTTAGACCAGGTAGTCTTTCGGGGCAGGGACTACGAGCAGTACTTC
CASSLDQVVFRGRDYEQYF
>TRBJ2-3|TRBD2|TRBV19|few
TGTGCCAGTACTCGCTCGGGGGGTCGAACAGATACGCAGTATTTT
CASTRSGGRTDTQYF
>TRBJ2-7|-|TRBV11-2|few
TGTGCCAGCGGTGGGTGGAACGAGCAGTACTTC
CASGGWNEQYF
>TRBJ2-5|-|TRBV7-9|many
TGTGCCAGCAGCCCCCCCGGCAGCGGCTGGGAGACCCAGTACTTC
CASSPPGSGWETQYF
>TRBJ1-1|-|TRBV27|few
TGTGCCAGCAGTTTATCGGCCGGGACTCGACACGAAGCTTTCTTT
CASSLSAGTRHEAFF
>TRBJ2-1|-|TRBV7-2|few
TGTGCCAGCAGCTTACTCGGGGGCCGCACCTACATCTCCTACAATGAGCAGTTCTTC
CASSLLGGRTYISYNEQFF
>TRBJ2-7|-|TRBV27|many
TGTGCCAGCAGTCCTTCGCGGGGACCCTACGAGCAGTACTTC
CASSPSRGPYEQYF
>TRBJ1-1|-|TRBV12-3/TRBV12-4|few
TGTGCCAGCACACGGGCAGGGAACACTGAAGCTTTCTTT
CASTRAGNTEAFF
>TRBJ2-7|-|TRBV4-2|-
TGTGCCAGCAGCCAAGTTGGGGAAATACCCCCCTACGAGCAGTACTTC
CASSQVGEIPPYEQYF
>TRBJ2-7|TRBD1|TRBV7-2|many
TGTGCCAGCAGACAGACAGGGGGCCCCTACGAGCAGTACTTC
CASRQTGGPYEQYF
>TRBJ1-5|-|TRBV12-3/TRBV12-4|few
TGTGCCAGCAGTTTAGGGCTCTCGGGGGCTAGCAATCAGCCCCAGCATTTT
CASSLGLSGASNQPQHF
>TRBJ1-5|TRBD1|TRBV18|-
TGTGCCAGCTCACCAGGGACAGGGGAAAGTCAGCCCCAGCATTTT
CASSPGTGESQPQHF